The 6 T cell receptor beta chains given below trace back to one sample, sequenced in a study of cytomegalovirus exposure and HLA in healthy donors. PCR involved 60 Vbeta and 13 Jbeta primers. Assay: immunoSEQ multiplex PCR; the TCRdb copy retains only in-frame clones and omits some. The top ten hold 4.5% to 5.5% of the sample, which has 100,000 or so clones, roughly 58% seen once. Sequenced material: PBMCs. These receptors all stem from a woman in her twenties or thirties in good health and CMV-seropositive.

The V call is TRBV5-1, the J call TRBJ1-2; 11 nucleotides agree with TRBD1. From germline, CDR1 is SGHRS and CDR2 YFSETQ. Trimming removed 3 bases from V and 4 bases from J; junction bases left unmatched: 2. The CDR3 has 14 amino acids. This CDR3 is CASSSGQGAYGYTF. The CDR3 region has the DNA TGCGCCAGCAGCTCCGGACAGGGGGCCTATGGCTACACCTTC.

The chain is built from TRBV14 and TRBJ2-1, with TRBD2 identical over 16 bases. From germline, CDR1 is SGHDN and CDR2 FVKESK. V was clipped by 4 bases and J by 8 bases; unmatched bases: 5. This CDR3 spans 16 amino acids. The CDR3 region is CASSLGLAGGQDEQFF. Here the CDR3 DNA reads TGTGCCAGCAGCCTGGGACTAGCGGGGGGGCAGGATGAGCAGTTCTTC.

This rearrangement joins TRBV7-9 to TRBJ1-4, with TRBD1 matching 7 bases. This CDR3 contains 14 residues. The V gene end was trimmed by 5 bases and the J gene end by 8 bases; junction bases not matched to a gene: 8. Germline-derived CDR1 and CDR2 are SEHNR and FQNEAQ (reference sequence). The CDR3 DNA sequence: TGTGCCAGCAGCCCTAGTGGGACAGAAGAAAAACTGTTTTTT. Its translation: CASSPSGTEEKLFF.

The chain combines TRBV7-2 with TRBJ2-4, with 7 bases matching TRBD2. CDR3 size: 17 residues. Germline CDR1 and CDR2: SGHTA and FQGNSA. Trimming cost V 1 base and J 5 bases; bases outside gene matches: 11. The CDR3 sequence is CASSLGFWGGVENIQYF. The CDR3 nucleotides read TGTGCCAGCAGCTTAGGTTTCTGGGGGGGGGTTGAAAACATTCAGTACTTC.

This clone was observed a few times. The chain combines TRBV6-5 with TRBJ1-6, with TRBD1 identical over 9 bases. The ends lost 7 bases at V and 7 bases at J; junction bases unmatched: 5. This CDR3 is 14 amino acids long. Germline values: CDR1 MNHEY, CDR2 SVGAGI. The CDR3 sequence is CASTQGQGNSPLHF. Written as DNA, the CDR3 is TGTGCCAGCACGCAGGGACAGGGAAATTCACCCCTCCACTTT.

This clone showed up just a few times. V and J are TRBV4-3 and TRBJ2-1; 9 bases fit TRBD1. This CDR3 has 17 residues. Germline assignment: CDR1 LGHNA and CDR2 YSLEER. J gave up 6 bases and V 2 bases, and 11 bases lay outside the gene matches. CDR3 region: CASSQLLKGGQGNEQFF. For the CDR3, the DNA is TGCGCCAGCAGCCAACTCCTAAAAGGGGGACAGGGCAATGAGCAGTTCTTC.